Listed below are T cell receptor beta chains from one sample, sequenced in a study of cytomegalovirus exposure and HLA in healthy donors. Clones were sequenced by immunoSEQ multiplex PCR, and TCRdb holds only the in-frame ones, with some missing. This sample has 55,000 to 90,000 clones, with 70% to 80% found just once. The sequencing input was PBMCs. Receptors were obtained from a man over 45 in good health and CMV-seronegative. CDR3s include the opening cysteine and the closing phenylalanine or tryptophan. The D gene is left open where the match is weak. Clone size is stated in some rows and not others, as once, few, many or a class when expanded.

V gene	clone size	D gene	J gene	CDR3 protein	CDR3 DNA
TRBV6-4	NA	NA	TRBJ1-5	CASSPGYQPQHF	TGTGCCAGCAGTCCCGGGTATCAGCCCCAGCATTTT
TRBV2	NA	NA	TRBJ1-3	CASGGNRNTIYF	TGTGCCAGCGGGGGGAACCGAAACACCATATATTTT
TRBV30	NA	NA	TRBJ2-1	CAWSIGRVDNEQFF	TGTGCCTGGAGTATTGGTCGGGTTGACAATGAGCAGTTCTTC
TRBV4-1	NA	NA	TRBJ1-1	CASSQEPMGGTEAFF	TGCGCCAGCAGCCAAGAACCGATGGGAGGCACTGAAGCTTTCTTT
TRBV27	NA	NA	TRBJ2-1	CASGRRKKDKVGDNEQFF	TGTGCCAGCGGCCGGAGGAAGAAGGATAAAGTTGGAGACAATGAGCAGTTCTTC
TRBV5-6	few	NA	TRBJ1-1	CASSPGHDTEAFF	TGTGCCAGCAGCCCGGGACACGACACTGAAGCTTTCTTT
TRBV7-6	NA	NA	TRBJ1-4	CASSRTILNEKLFF	TGTGCCAGCAGCCGGACAATCCTAAATGAAAAACTGTTTTTT
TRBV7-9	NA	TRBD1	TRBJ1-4	CASSLGDRVREKLFF	TGTGCCAGCAGCTTAGGAGACAGGGTCAGAGAAAAACTGTTTTTT
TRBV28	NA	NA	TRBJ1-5	CASSLGGASNQPQHF	TGTGCCAGCAGTTTGGGCGGGGCGAGCAATCAGCCCCAGCATTTT
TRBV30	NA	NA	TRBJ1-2	CAWSVRLSGDGYTF	TGTGCCTGGAGTGTACGCCTGTCCGGGGATGGCTACACCTTC
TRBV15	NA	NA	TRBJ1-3	CATSRTSGSGNTIYF	TGTGCCACCAGCAGAACCTCGGGTTCTGGAAACACCATATATTTT
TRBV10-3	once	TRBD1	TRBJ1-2	CAISENLYRGDGYTF	TGTGCCATCAGTGAGAACCTCTACAGGGGTGATGGCTACACCTTC
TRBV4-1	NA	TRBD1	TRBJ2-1	CASSQGTGPTYNEQFF	TGCGCCAGCAGCCAAGGGACAGGCCCTACCTACAATGAGCAGTTCTTC
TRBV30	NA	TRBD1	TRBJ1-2	CAWSAYKGVGRGRVNYGYTF	TGTGCCTGGAGTGCCTATAAGGGGGTGGGCAGGGGGCGCGTAAACTATGGCTACACCTTC
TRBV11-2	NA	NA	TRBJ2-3	CASSEQDTQYF	TGTGCCAGCAGCGAACAGGATACGCAGTATTTT
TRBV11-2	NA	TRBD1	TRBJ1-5	CASSLGDREFQQPQHF	TGTGCCAGCAGCTTAGGGGACAGGGAATTTCAACAGCCCCAGCATTTT
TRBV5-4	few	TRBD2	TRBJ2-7	CASSKGTSGTYEQYF	TGTGCCAGCAGCAAAGGGACTAGCGGGACTTACGAGCAGTACTTC
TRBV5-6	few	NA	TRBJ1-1	CASSLEKTGRTEAFF	TGTGCCAGCAGCTTAGAGAAGACAGGCCGAACTGAAGCTTTCTTT
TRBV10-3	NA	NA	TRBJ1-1	CAISDYLQRIEAFF	TGTGCCATCAGTGACTACCTACAGAGAATTGAAGCTTTCTTT
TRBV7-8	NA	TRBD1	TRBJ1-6	CASSLGQHNSPLHF	TGTGCCAGCAGCTTGGGACAGCATAATTCACCCCTCCACTTT
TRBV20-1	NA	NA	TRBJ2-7	CSAPTAYEQYF	TGCAGTGCCCCGACAGCGTACGAGCAGTACTTC
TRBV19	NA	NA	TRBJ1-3	CASSIQRAAANTIYF	TGTGCCAGTAGTATTCAGCGGGCAGCCGCGAACACCATATATTTT
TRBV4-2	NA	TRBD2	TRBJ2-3	CASSLRLAGGSSTDTQYF	TGTGCCAGCAGCCTTCGACTAGCGGGGGGGTCTAGCACAGATACGCAGTATTTT
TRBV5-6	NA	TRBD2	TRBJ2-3	CASRPTGTRADTQYF	TGTGCCAGCAGACCAACCGGGACTAGGGCAGATACGCAGTATTTT
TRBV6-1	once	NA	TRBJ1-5	CASSEGAGFQPQHF	TGTGCCAGCAGTGAAGGGGCAGGGTTCCAGCCCCAGCATTTT
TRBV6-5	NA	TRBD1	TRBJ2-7	CASSYLGQAYEQYF	TGTGCCAGCAGTTACCTGGGACAGGCCTACGAGCAGTACTTC
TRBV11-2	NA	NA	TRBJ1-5	CASSLDLRDQPQHF	TGTGCCAGCAGCTTAGACCTCAGGGATCAGCCCCAGCATTTT
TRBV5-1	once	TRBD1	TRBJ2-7	CASSLGPGQGFYEQYF	TGCGCCAGCAGCCTTGGCCCGGGACAGGGGTTCTACGAGCAGTACTTC
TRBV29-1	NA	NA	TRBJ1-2	CSVVHELWGYTF	TGCAGCGTTGTTCACGAGCTATGGGGCTACACCTTC
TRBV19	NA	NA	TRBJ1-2	CASSMWSSYGYTF	TGTGCCAGTAGTATGTGGTCCAGCTATGGCTACACCTTC
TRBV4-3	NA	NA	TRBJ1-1	CASSLGGYNTEAFF	TGCGCCAGCAGCCTCGGCGGGTATAACACTGAAGCTTTCTTT
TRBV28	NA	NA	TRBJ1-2	CASSLLSHFGGDGYTF	TGTGCCAGCAGTTTGTTATCCCACTTCGGGGGGGATGGCTACACCTTC
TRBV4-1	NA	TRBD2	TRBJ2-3	CASSQTSGTHRLGTDTQYF	TGCGCCAGCAGCCAAACTAGCGGGACACACAGACTCGGCACAGATACGCAGTATTTT
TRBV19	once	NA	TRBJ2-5	CASSQLVLETQYF	TGTGCCAGTAGTCAGTTGGTTTTGGAGACCCAGTACTTC
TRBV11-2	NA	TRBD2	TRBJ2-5	CASRPWTRGETQYF	TGTGCCAGCAGACCCTGGACTAGAGGAGAGACCCAGTACTTC
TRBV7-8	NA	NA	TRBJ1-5	CASSLVGTENQPQHF	TGTGCCAGCAGCTTAGTCGGGACTGAGAATCAGCCCCAGCATTTT
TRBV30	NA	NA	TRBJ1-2	CAWSVPRPIYGYTF	TGTGCCTGGAGTGTACCTAGGCCCATCTATGGCTACACCTTC